The TCR beta chain described here comes from a study of blood T cell repertoires in COVID-19. V was clipped by 3 bases and J by 5 bases, with 10 bases between them. Germline CDR1 and CDR2: KGHDR and SFDVKD. The CDR3 has 14 amino acids. Repertoires were generated with immunoSEQ multiplex PCR, while TCRdb's copy carries only in-frame clones and drops some. Of over 120,000 clones listed, roughly 91% were seen once; the top ten hold around 3.2%. The chain recombines TRBV24-1 with TRBJ2-1; D not certain. This TCR derives from a man in his sixties with active or convalescent COVID-19. The sample taken for sequencing was peripheral blood. CDR3: CATSDTRVNNEQFF. The CDR3 nucleotides are TGTGCCACCAGTGATACCCGGGTCAACAATGAGCAGTTCTTC.